This is a list of T cell receptor beta chains from one sample in a study of human T cells and chemical hapten exposure. Using its own MiXCR run on the RACE reads, TCRdb lists one record per CDR3 protein. The data contain some 200,000 distinct CDR3 sequences, under 35% of them singletons. This specimen was whole blood, taken in connection with sensitization to the hapten diphenylcyclopropenone (DPC). Receptor source: a woman aged 25-40 years with alopecia areata. Some clones in this sample may be carry-over from other donors' samples. Both conserved end residues are part of each CDR3. A D gene is named only where the DNA matches it firmly. Part of the rows lack a size; the others show once, few, many or a class for expanded clones.

d_gene: NA; abundance: NA; v_gene: TRBV20-1; j_gene: TRBJ2-7; CDR3aa: CSAPDPVGGEQYF; CDR3nt: TGCAGTGCTCCGGACCCGGTTGGAGGCGAGCAGTACTTC
d_gene: NA; abundance: NA; v_gene: TRBV9; j_gene: TRBJ2-3; CDR3aa: CASSPRGGTSTDTQYF; CDR3nt: TGTGCCAGCAGCCCCCGTGGGGGGACAAGCACAGATACGCAGTATTTT
d_gene: TRBD2; abundance: few; v_gene: TRBV29-1; j_gene: TRBJ2-4; CDR3aa: CSVSSGGGAKNIQYF; CDR3nt: TGCAGCGTCTCTAGCGGGGGGGGAGCCAAAAACATTCAGTACTTC
d_gene: TRBD1; abundance: NA; v_gene: TRBV28; j_gene: TRBJ2-1; CDR3aa: CASGPFGEQGPWGNEQFF; CDR3nt: TGTGCCAGCGGACCCTTCGGGGAACAGGGGCCTTGGGGCAATGAGCAGTTCTTC
d_gene: TRBD2; abundance: NA; v_gene: TRBV6-1; j_gene: TRBJ2-4; CDR3aa: CASSEGPLWEGAKNIQYF; CDR3nt: TGTGCCAGCAGTGAAGGTCCCCTGTGGGAGGGAGCCAAAAACATTCAGTACTTC
d_gene: NA; abundance: few; v_gene: TRBV7-2; j_gene: TRBJ2-7; CDR3aa: CASSLPLRGDYEQYF; CDR3nt: TGTGCCAGCAGCTTACCTCTCCGCGGGGACTACGAGCAGTACTTC
d_gene: TRBD1; abundance: few; v_gene: TRBV18; j_gene: TRBJ1-1; CDR3aa: CASSPQPGQGTEAFF; CDR3nt: TGTGCCAGCTCACCACAACCGGGACAGGGGACTGAAGCTTTCTTT
d_gene: NA; abundance: few; v_gene: TRBV28; j_gene: TRBJ1-5; CDR3aa: CASSIGGVNQPQHF; CDR3nt: TGTGCCAGCAGTATTGGGGGGGTCAATCAGCCCCAGCATTTT
d_gene: NA; abundance: NA; v_gene: TRBV28; j_gene: TRBJ1-4; CDR3aa: CASSLGGTENEKLFF; CDR3nt: TGTGCCAGCAGTTTAGGGGGGACGGAGAATGAAAAACTGTTTTTT
d_gene: NA; abundance: NA; v_gene: TRBV29-1; j_gene: TRBJ1-1; CDR3aa: CSVVGAWAFF; CDR3nt: TGCAGCGTCGTAGGTGCCTGGGCTTTCTTT
d_gene: NA; abundance: NA; v_gene: TRBV20-1; j_gene: TRBJ2-4; CDR3aa: CSVNEGYIQYF; CDR3nt: TGCAGTGTGAACGAGGGGTACATTCAGTACTTC
d_gene: NA; abundance: few; v_gene: TRBV30; j_gene: TRBJ2-3; CDR3aa: CAWITVGDTQYF; CDR3nt: TGTGCCTGGATAACAGTCGGAGATACGCAGTATTTT
d_gene: NA; abundance: few; v_gene: TRBV6-5; j_gene: TRBJ2-1; CDR3aa: CASSPRHGGEQFF; CDR3nt: TGTGCCAGCAGCCCACGCCACGGAGGTGAGCAGTTCTTC
d_gene: TRBD2; abundance: once; v_gene: TRBV4-2; j_gene: TRBJ2-1; CDR3aa: CASSPVVGLAVYNEQFF; CDR3nt: TGTGCCAGCAGCCCGGTAGTGGGACTAGCGGTTTACAATGAGCAGTTCTTC
d_gene: NA; abundance: NA; v_gene: TRBV7-2; j_gene: TRBJ2-2; CDR3aa: CASSLVLGGLGETGAGELFF; CDR3nt: TGTGCCAGCAGCTTAGTTCTAGGTGGGCTAGGAGAAACCGGAGCCGGGGAGCTGTTTTTT
d_gene: TRBD1; abundance: NA; v_gene: TRBV20-1; j_gene: TRBJ2-5; CDR3aa: CSATGWETGEETQYF; CDR3nt: TGCAGTGCTACCGGATGGGAAACAGGGGAGGAGACCCAGTACTTC
d_gene: NA; abundance: few; v_gene: TRBV28; j_gene: TRBJ2-7; CDR3aa: CASRSIYEQYF; CDR3nt: TGTGCCAGCAGGAGCATCTACGAGCAGTACTTC
d_gene: NA; abundance: NA; v_gene: TRBV12-3/TRBV12-4; j_gene: TRBJ2-2; CDR3aa: CASSYFQGTGELFF; CDR3nt: TGTGCCAGCAGTTATTTTCAGGGAACCGGGGAGCTGTTTTTT
d_gene: NA; abundance: NA; v_gene: TRBV18; j_gene: TRBJ2-5; CDR3aa: CASSRGSDGKETQYF; CDR3nt: TGTGCCAGCTCACGAGGCTCAGACGGAAAAGAGACCCAGTACTTC
d_gene: TRBD1; abundance: NA; v_gene: TRBV11-3; j_gene: TRBJ2-5; CDR3aa: CASSINRQGAETQYF; CDR3nt: TGTGCCAGCAGCATAAACCGACAGGGTGCAGAGACCCAGTACTTC